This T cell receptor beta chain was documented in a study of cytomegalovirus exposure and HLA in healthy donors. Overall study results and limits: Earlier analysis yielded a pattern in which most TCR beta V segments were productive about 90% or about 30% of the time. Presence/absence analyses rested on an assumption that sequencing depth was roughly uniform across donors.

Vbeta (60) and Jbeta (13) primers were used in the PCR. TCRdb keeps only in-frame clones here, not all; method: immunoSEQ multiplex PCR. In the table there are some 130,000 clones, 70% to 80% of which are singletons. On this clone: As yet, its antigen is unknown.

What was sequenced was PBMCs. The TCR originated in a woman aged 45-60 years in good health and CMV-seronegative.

The CDR3 sequence is CASSLGSWDNEQFF. Written as DNA, the CDR3 is TGTGCCAGCAGCTTGGGGAGTTGGGACAATGAGCAGTTCTTC. The gene calls are TRBV7-6 and TRBJ2-1; D perhaps matches TRBD2 (5 bases). This CDR3 is 14 amino acids long. Germline CDR1 is SGHVS and CDR2 is FNYEAQ. Trimming stripped 3 bases from V and 5 bases from J, with 11 bases between.